Here is one TCR beta chain with its context. Antigen unknown. The data were taken from a study of a mutant IDH1 vaccine in newly diagnosed glioma. Study-level background: Initiation of the vaccine course occurred 4-6 weeks after radiotherapy alone, or alongside temozolomide cycles. At week 35 came visit V12, and visit V13 followed at week 47.

Sample time point: week 47, end of study. Every vaccination contained 300 ug of the mutant IDH1 20-mer peptide and was paired with topical imiquimod. The study enrolled donors with new WHO grade 3 or 4 IDH1-mutant, ATRX-lost astrocytomas. Trimming cost V 4 bases and J 5 bases; bases outside gene matches: 15. Germline V gene lookup returns CDR1 ENHRY and CDR2 SYGVKD. This CDR3 region has 17 residues. Profiled with immunoSEQ multiplex PCR; TCRdb holds only in-frame clones, not every one. This table holds approximately 80,000 clones, approximately 78% found once. This TCR was recovered from a man between 40 and 49 years old with glioma. Sequenced material: PBMCs, taken from a glioma patient whose treatment included an IDH1 peptide vaccine. V and J are TRBV10-3 and TRBJ1-2; 8 bases align to TRBD1. CDR3 nucleotide sequence: TGTGCCATCAGTGGAGCCGCCGGGACAGGAAGGATTTATGGCTACACCTTC. Protein: CAISGAAGTGRIYGYTF.